This T cell receptor beta chain was sequenced during a study of beta chain features in type 1 diabetes. Study background: Patients did not differ from healthy donors in age, gender or cell yield. Sorted cell examination encompassed about 110 million cells across all samples. The study, taken as a whole, reports: Patients with Type 1 diabetes showed moderately but significantly shorter TCRB CDR3s in all four CD4+ subsets.

The study reverse transcribed the entire isolated RNA, so it sequenced expressed TCRB transcripts. The table came from immunoSEQ multiplex PCR; TCRdb's copy has only in-frame clones and leaves some out. Among roughly 230,000 clones listed, 9.6% were seen once. A note on this clone: Antigen: not known.

This CDR3 is built from 15 residues. The V and J ends lost 6 bases and 4 bases, in that order; junction bases with no gene match: 9. CDR1 and CDR2 from the germline V gene are MNHNS and SASEGT. This TCR came from a young woman in good health. The J gene is TRBJ1-2, the V gene TRBV6-1, with 9 bases that match TRBD1. The sample taken for sequencing was naive CD4+ T cells from blood. The CDR3 DNA reads as TGTGCCAGCAGAGACCGGGACAGGGTATCCTATGGCTACACCTTC. It encodes CASRDRDRVSYGYTF.